Below are 28 T cell receptor beta chains sequenced from a single sample in a study of blood T cell repertoires in COVID-19. Generated by immunoSEQ multiplex PCR, the TCRdb table keeps only in-frame clones and is missing some. The repertoire holds over 250,000 clones, with 85% to 90% as singletons. Sequenced input: PBMCs or T cells enriched from blood (not recorded which). These TCRs come from a woman aged 60-75 years who had recovered from COVID-19.

This clone showed up just a few times. The CDR3 DNA reads as TGTGCCAGCAGCCCGTACCAAGAGACCCAGTACTTC. It codes for CASSPYQETQYF. This rearrangement joins TRBV2 to TRBJ2-5; no clear D gene. Germline V CDR1 and CDR2: SNHLY, FYNNEI. This CDR3 region has 12 residues. V gave up 6 bases and J gave up 0 bases, with 5 bases separating them.

V is TRBV30 and J is TRBJ2-7, with TRBD1 as a possible D gene (6 bases). CDR3 length: 13 amino acids. V lost 4 bases and J 2 bases, leaving 12 bases between the germline ends. Germline loops: CDR1 GTSNPN, CDR2 SVGIG (reference sequence). CDR3 loop: CAWNRDTTYEQYF. The CDR3 DNA follows: TGTGCCTGGAATCGGGACACCACCTACGAGCAGTACTTC.

V is TRBV29-1 and J is TRBJ1-1; the match to TRBD1 covers 7 bases. The germline V gene encodes CDR1 SQVTM and CDR2 ANQGSEA. The ends lost 6 bases at V and 1 base at J; junction bases unmatched: 11. The CDR3 consists of 15 residues. Here the CDR3 reads CSVLRANRGNTEAFF. The CDR3 DNA is TGCAGCGTCCTAAGAGCGAACAGGGGGAACACTGAAGCTTTCTTT.

This clone has only one observation. Relative to the germline gene, one junction end is altered; a read error may explain this. This chain links TRBV7-7 with TRBJ2-7; 9 nucleotides agree with TRBD2. CDR3 length: 15 residues. The V gene's germline CDR1 is SSHAT and CDR2 FNYEAQ (reference sequence). CDR3 coding DNA: TGTGCTAGCAGCCCGGATAGCGGGAGAGGTTACGAGCAGTACTTC. This codes for CASSPDSGRGYEQYF.

V is TRBV6-4 and J is TRBJ2-1, with D tentatively TRBD1 (5 bases). The V end lost 5 bases, the J end lost 3 bases, and 8 bases lay between the germline ends. CDR3 length: 13 residues. Germline CDR1 and CDR2: MRHNA and SNTAGT. The CDR3 sequence is CASSPDSYNEQFF. In DNA, the CDR3 is TGTGCCAGCAGTCCCGACAGCTACAATGAGCAGTTCTTC.

V is TRBV5-1 and J is TRBJ1-4; 7 positions agree with TRBD1. Germline assignment: CDR1 SGHRS and CDR2 YFSETQ. Unmatched junction bases numbered 7, after V lost 4 bases and J lost 4 bases. This CDR3 is built from 15 residues. The CDR3 region has the DNA TGCGCCAGCAGCCCCCGACAGGGCCTTAATGAAAAACTGTTTTTT. It yields the protein CASSPRQGLNEKLFF. The complete variable domain, with remaining parts taken from reference TRBV5-1 and TRBJ1-4, reads KAGVTQTPRYLIKTRGQQVTLSCSPISGHRSVSWYQQTPGQGLQFLFEYFSETQRNKGNFPGRFSGRQFSNSRSEMNVSTLELGDSALYLCASSPRQGLNEKLFFGSGTQLSVL.

V gene TRBV10-3 combines with J gene TRBJ1-4; perhaps TRBD1 as D (5 bases). CDR1 ENHRY and CDR2 SYGVKD come from the germline V gene. This CDR3 contains 12 residues. V was cut by 3 bases and J by 11 bases, with 10 bases left in between. Here the CDR3 reads CAISDGAWKLFF. CDR3 coding DNA: TGTGCCATCAGTGATGGGGCCTGGAAACTGTTTTTT.

The chain joins TRBV21-1 to TRBJ1-2; TRBD1 reflects the table's D call only, with no check against the DNA. TRBV21-1 is a recognized pseudogene. This CDR3 contains 13 residues. CDR3 region: CASGDREVYGYTF. The CDR3 DNA reads TGTGCCAGTGGGGACAGGGAAGTCTATGGCTACACCTTC.

The rearrangement uses TRBV3-1 (or the pseudogene TRBV3-2) and TRBJ2-1, with TRBD1 matching 8 bases. There are 15 residues in the CDR3. CDR1 and CDR2 from the germline V gene are LGHDT and YNNKEL (reference sequence). V was clipped by 4 bases and J by 2 bases; unmatched bases: 4. The CDR3, as DNA: TGTGCCAGCAGCCGAGACAGGGGCACCTACAATGAGCAGTTCTTC. Its protein product is CASSRDRGTYNEQFF.

This clone was found a few times. The V call is TRBV7-2, the J call TRBJ1-5, with 9 bases that match TRBD1. The CDR3 has 15 residues. Trimming cost V 5 bases and J 4 bases; bases outside gene matches: 6. Germline V lookup: CDR1 SGHTA, CDR2 FQGNSA. The CDR3 nucleotides read TGTGCCAGCAGCCGGACAGGGGCCTGGAATCAGCCCCAGCATTTT. Residues: CASSRTGAWNQPQHF.

The chain joins TRBV10-3 to TRBJ1-2; D is uncertain. CDR1 is ENHRY and CDR2 is SYGVKD in the germline V gene. The CDR3 sequence is 10 residues long. CDR3 amino acids: CGAGIYGYTF. The CDR3, as DNA: TGTGGGGCGGGAATCTATGGCTACACCTTC.

This clone has a single count. Here the CDR3 DNA reads TGTGCCAGCAGTTGGCGGGGGTCCTCCTACAATGAGCAGTTCTTC. Translated: CASSWRGSSYNEQFF. The chain joins TRBV6-5 to TRBJ2-1; 7 bases agree with TRBD2. The J segment lost 0 bases and the V segment lost 4 bases, leaving 3 bases of the junction unmatched. Germline CDR1 is MNHEY and CDR2 is SVGAGI. The CDR3 has 15 amino acids.

DNA of the CDR3: TGCAGTGCCAGTGCAGTGCACCTTGGAGCTTTCTTT. It translates to CSASAVHLGAFF. This chain connects TRBV20-1 to TRBJ1-1, with D uncertain. The CDR3 length is 12 residues. Deletions cut 6 bases from V and 10 bases from J, with 18 bases between. CDR1 is DFQATT, CDR2 SNEGSKA, per germline (reference sequence).

The chain employs TRBV11-3 and TRBJ2-2, with D maybe TRBD1 (6 bases). V was cut by 6 bases and J by 7 bases, with 12 bases left in between. CDR3 size: 13 residues. Looked up from germline, CDR1 is SGHNT and CDR2 is YENEEA. The CDR3 bases are TGTGCCAGCAGTTATCAGGGGAACGGGGAGCTGTTTTTT. Translating gives CASSYQGNGELFF.

J is TRBJ2-1 and V is TRBV12-5; TRBD2 might be the D (6 bases). The CDR3 has 19 amino acids. Looked up from germline, CDR1 is LGHNT and CDR2 is FRNRAP. The V end lost 2 bases, the J end lost 0 bases, and 20 bases lay between the germline ends. In nucleotides, the CDR3 is TGTGCTAGTGGTTTGCCTCAACCCGGGACTCCAACCTCCTACAATGAGCAGTTCTTC. It codes for CASGLPQPGTPTSYNEQFF.

This clone was seen a single time. V and J are TRBV6-5 and TRBJ2-6; no firm D call. Germline values: CDR1 MNHEY, CDR2 SVGAGI. There are 15 residues in the CDR3. V lost 8 bases, J lost 1 base, and 12 bases lay in between. The CDR3 DNA reads as TGTGCCAGCCACCATACCGGGTCTGGGGCCAACGTCCTGACTTTC. It is translated as CASHHTGSGANVLTF.

This clone was found a few times. The V call is TRBV11-2, the J call TRBJ1-4; tentative D call: TRBD1 (6 bases). CDR1 and CDR2 from the germline V gene are SGHAT and FQNNGV. With 5 bases removed from V and 6 bases from J, the gap between germline ends came to 13 bases. The CDR3 sequence is 14 residues long. The CDR3 here is CASSLQGGYEKLFF. CDR3 DNA: TGTGCCAGCAGCCTACAGGGTGGTTATGAAAAACTGTTTTTT.

This chain connects TRBV19 to TRBJ1-3, with 9 bases identical to TRBD1. The CDR3 is made up of 14 amino acids. Unmatched junction bases numbered 2, after V lost 4 bases and J lost 4 bases. Germline V lookup: CDR1 LNHDA, CDR2 SQIVND (reference sequence). The CDR3 coding sequence is TGTGCCAGTAGTAACAGGGGGCTCGGAAACACCATATATTTT. It is translated as CASSNRGLGNTIYF.

This chain links TRBV7-9 with TRBJ1-5; D call uncertain. Trimming removed 4 bases at V and 2 bases at J, with 12 bases between. Germline CDR1 and CDR2: SEHNR and FQNEAQ (reference sequence). This CDR3 contains 15 residues. CDR3 in DNA: TGTGCCAGCAGCTCCCCGGGTATGGGCAATCAGCCCCAGCATTTT. Amino acid sequence: CASSSPGMGNQPQHF.

The chain is built from TRBV2 and TRBJ2-3; 11 bases match TRBD2. Germline V gene sequence: CDR1 SNHLY, CDR2 FYNNEI. The CDR3 totals 15 residues. Here the CDR3 reads CATKWTSGSTDTQYF. The CDR3 bases are TGTGCAACCAAATGGACTAGCGGGAGCACAGATACGCAGTATTTT.

V usage is TRBV7-9 and J usage is TRBJ2-3; TRBD2 matches 14 bases. V trimming: 5 bases; J trimming: 2 bases; junction bases outside the gene matches: 12. Germline loops: CDR1 SEHNR, CDR2 FQNEAQ (reference sequence). The CDR3 has 19 residues. CDR3 bases: TGTGCCAGCAGCCTCCGGACTAGCGGGGGGTTAAGCCCCACAGATACGCAGTATTTT. This encodes CASSLRTSGGLSPTDTQYF.

The chain joins TRBV30 to TRBJ2-5, with 15 bases identical to TRBD2. In germline, CDR1 is GTSNPN, CDR2 SVGIG (reference sequence). V gave up 5 bases and J gave up 4 bases; unmatched junction bases: 14. CDR3 length: 18 amino acids. The CDR3 coding sequence is TGTGCCTGGGGTAGAGGACTAGCGGGAGGGCCAATAGGAGAGACCCAGTACTTC. Amino acid sequence: CAWGRGLAGGPIGETQYF.

This clone was counted once. The J gene is TRBJ2-1, the V gene TRBV19; 12 positions match TRBD2. Germline-derived CDR1 and CDR2 are LNHDA and SQIVND (reference sequence). This CDR3 region has 18 residues. The ends lost 3 bases at V and 7 bases at J; junction bases unmatched: 13. CDR3 nucleotides: TGTGCCAGTAGTATGGGCCTAGCGGGAGGGCCCCGAGGGAATGAGCAGTTCTTC. Its protein is CASSMGLAGGPRGNEQFF.

This chain connects TRBV7-9 to TRBJ2-3; D is possibly TRBD1 (6 bases). Trimming removed 8 bases from V and 6 bases from J, with 18 bases in between. Germline assignment: CDR1 SEHNR and CDR2 FQNEAQ (reference sequence). This CDR3 is built from 14 residues. The CDR3 is CASLQGSGEDTQYF. DNA of the CDR3: TGTGCCAGCCTCCAGGGGAGTGGGGAGGATACGCAGTATTTT.

J is TRBJ1-5 and V is TRBV6-2 or TRBV6-3; D possibly corresponds to TRBD1 (5 bases). V lost 5 bases to trimming and J lost 0 bases, with 14 bases between them. The CDR3 spans 16 residues. The germline CDR1 and CDR2 sequences are MNHEY and SVGEGT. CDR3 sequence (DNA): TGTGCCAGCAGTATGGGGGACTACTATAGCAATCAGCCCCAGCATTTT. Its translation is CASSMGDYYSNQPQHF.

This sequence joins TRBV11-1 and TRBJ2-7, with D unclear. Trimming removed 5 bases from V and 3 bases from J, with 14 bases in between. The germline CDR1 and CDR2 sequences are SGHAT and FQDESV (reference sequence). CDR3 length: 14 amino acids. The CDR3 is CASSHLRGDYEQYF. CDR3 nucleotides: TGTGCCAGCAGCCACTTACGCGGCGACTACGAGCAGTACTTC.

The chain's CDR3 is CASSWRTGELFF. Written as DNA, the CDR3 is TGTGCCAGCAGTTGGAGGACCGGGGAGCTGTTTTTT. The V call is TRBV12-3 or TRBV12-4, the J call TRBJ2-2; D perhaps matches TRBD2 (5 bases). CDR3 length: 12 amino acids. V lost 4 bases and J 5 bases, leaving 5 bases between the germline ends.

The rearrangement links TRBV28 to TRBJ1-5; tentatively, D is TRBD1 (5 bases). From germline, CDR1 is MDHEN and CDR2 SYDVKM. The CDR3 runs to 13 residues. V shed 3 bases and J shed 4 bases, with 7 bases lying between them. The CDR3 DNA follows: TGTGCCAGCAGTTTGGGGCAGAATCAGCCCCAGCATTTT. This sequence encodes CASSLGQNQPQHF. The full variable domain, completed using reference TRBV28 and TRBJ1-5, is DVKVTQSSRYLVKRTGEKVFLECVQDMDHENMFWYRQDPGLGLRLIYFSYDVKMKEKGDIPEGYSVSREKKERFSLILESASTNQTSMYLCASSLGQNQPQHFGDGTRLSIL.